Listed here is a single T cell receptor beta chain. The antigen it recognizes is unknown. No much larger clone exists at a distance of one base, and base qualities are not known. The data derive from a study of T cell changes during pregnancy in multiple sclerosis (dated by TCRdb to between 2018 and 2020). Regarding the study in general: The study examined how the T cell repertoire changed over the course of pregnancy in women with multiple sclerosis.

Library preparation employed the immunoSEQ multiplex PCR assay. Here the immuneACCESS table is served through TCRdb, limited to in-frame sequences with V and J called. Missing clones are a known gap in these copies; in checked studies unresolved V genes cover under half, and the rest lacks a known reason. The sample yields 60,000 or so clones; around nine tenths were counted once. The ten largest clones take up around 0.9% of the sample. The CDR3, from cysteine to phenylalanine, totals 15 residues. The only DNA kept is the CDR3, 45 bases in frame from the first base. V is shortened by 4 bases, J by 2 bases, and the region joining them spans 11 bases. CDR1 SNHLY and CDR2 FYNNEI were looked up in the germline V gene.

The rearrangement joined TRBV2 to TRBJ1-4, and perhaps TRBD1 as D gene, on 5 matching bases. The clonotype was recovered from a female donor with multiple sclerosis, enrolled in a pregnancy study. Sample: peripheral blood, taken before pregnancy. The DNA sequence reads TGTGCCAGCAGTGGACTCGGGGGTACTAATGAAAAACTGTTTTTT. The encoded protein is CASSGLGGTNEKLFF.